Reported below is one T cell receptor beta chain. Its cognate antigen is unknown. Per the germline V gene, CDR1 is MGHDK and CDR2 is SYGVNS. CDR3 length: 14 residues. Trimming left V 1 base short and J 3 bases short, with 8 bases between. Each CDR3 protein gets one entry after TCRdb re-called the 5' RACE reads with MiXCR. The data contain around 340,000 distinct CDR3 sequences, 10% to 15% of them singletons. This sample is part of a study of T-cell memory formation after mild COVID-19. The study's findings and limits: In pre-infection memory, a portion of responding clones appeared, which suggested that cross-reactive memory joined.

The source material was PBMCs or a T cell subset sorted from them (not recorded which). The source of this sequence is a man in his late teens or twenties who had mild COVID-19 (a few samples of this study predate the infection). Cell type and time point are not known. The V call is TRBV25-1, the J call TRBJ2-3; no firm D call. CDR3 nucleotide sequence: TGTGCCAGCAGTGAATTGGTTGCGACAGATACGCAGTATTTT. Translated: CASSELVATDTQYF.